What follows are 6 T cell receptor beta chains derived from one specimen sequenced in a study of OX40 agonist ivuxolimab in advanced cancers. Repertoires were generated with immunoSEQ multiplex PCR, while TCRdb's copy carries only in-frame clones and drops some. The data show around 19,000 clones, with approximately 83% seen just once and about a sixth held by the top ten. The input for sequencing was CD4+ or CD8+ T cells sorted from blood, taken in a trial of the OX40 agonist ivuxolimab. The receptors were gathered from an adult with an advanced solid tumor such as melanoma, head and neck, liver or kidney cancer.

This clone has a single count. The chain has TRBV5-6 and TRBJ2-1, with D perhaps matching TRBD1 or TRBD2 (5 bases each). In germline, CDR1 is SGHDT, CDR2 YYEEEE. With 4 bases removed from V and 0 bases from J, the gap between germline ends came to 17 bases. This CDR3 has 17 amino acids. CDR3 DNA sequence: TGTGCCAGCAGCAAAGGGACGCCTACACGCTCCTACAATGAGCAGTTCTTC. Its protein is CASSKGTPTRSYNEQFF.

The genes are TRBV5-6 and TRBJ2-1, with no clear D. This CDR3 has 12 amino acids. The germline V and J ends were trimmed by 0 bases and 8 bases, with 6 bases remaining between them. Germline V CDR1 and CDR2: SGHDT, YYEEEE. CDR3 DNA sequence: TGTGCCAGCAGCTTGGAAGGGTATGAGCAGTTCTTC. It specifies CASSLEGYEQFF.

This clone was detected only a few times. The chain employs TRBV4-1 and TRBJ1-6; 10 positions agree with TRBD1. J lost 7 bases, V lost 4 bases, and 4 bases had no gene match. From germline, CDR1 is MGHRA and CDR2 YSYEKL. The CDR3 consists of 15 residues. The CDR3 bases are TGCGCCAGCAGCCCCCCGACAGGGGGCAATTCACCCCTCCACTTT. Translating gives CASSPPTGGNSPLHF.

This clone came up once. This chain links TRBV12-5 with TRBJ1-5; TRBD1 aligns across 8 bases. The CDR3 is 14 residues long. The V gene's germline CDR1 is LGHNT and CDR2 FRNRAP. With 5 bases clipped from V and 7 bases from J, the junction kept 7 bases outside the gene matches. CDR3 in DNA: TGTGCTAGTGGTATATCAGGGGGCGACCAGCCCCAGCATTTT. It specifies CASGISGGDQPQHF.

The chain has TRBV5-1 and TRBJ2-5; unclear D gene. The CDR3 runs to 12 residues. Germline V gives CDR1 SGHRS, CDR2 YFSETQ. Trimming stripped 4 bases from V and 4 bases from J, with 8 bases between. CDR3 region: CASSEPGETQYF. DNA of the CDR3: TGCGCCAGCAGCGAGCCGGGAGAGACCCAGTACTTC. Using reference TRBV5-1 and TRBJ2-5 for the parts outside the CDR3, the full variable domain is KAGVTQTPRYLIKTRGQQVTLSCSPISGHRSVSWYQQTPGQGLQFLFEYFSETQRNKGNFPGRFSGRQFSNSRSEMNVSTLELGDSALYLCASSEPGETQYFGPGTRLLVL.

This clone was counted only a few times. The chain links TRBV5-4 to TRBJ1-1, with 8 bases aligning to TRBD1. From germline, CDR1 is SGHNT and CDR2 YYREEE (reference sequence). The CDR3 is made up of 13 amino acids. V lost 6 bases to trimming and J lost 6 bases; unmatched junction nucleotides: 7. The CDR3 region is CASKPSGGAEAFF. The CDR3 DNA is TGTGCCAGCAAACCATCAGGGGGCGCTGAAGCTTTCTTT.